This is a list of T cell receptor beta chains from one sample in a study of T cells after yellow fever vaccination. TCRdb reanalysed the 5' RACE reads using MiXCR and keeps one entry per CDR3 protein. This repertoire shows 300,000 to 400,000 distinct CDR3 sequences, around 12% found once; its top ten account for 3.2%. Here the sequenced sample was CD4+ T cells sorted from PBMCs, taken 15 days after the yellow fever booster vaccination. Receptors were obtained from a man aged 18-30 years who received the YFV17D yellow fever vaccine. CDR3s include the opening cysteine and the closing phenylalanine or tryptophan. The order of the fields is V gene, clone size, J gene, D gene, CDR3 DNA, CDR3 protein. D genes are given only for firm matches. Some rows mark clone size as missing; the rest say once, few, many or name a class of expanded clone.

>TRBV18|few|TRBJ2-1|TRBD2
TGTGCCAGCTCACCAAGGACTAGCGGGGCTAATGTGCAGTTCTTC
CASSPRTSGANVQFF
>TRBV5-1|-|TRBJ1-1|TRBD1
TGCGCCAGCAGTAAAGACAGGGGCGCTGAAGCTTTCTTT
CASSKDRGAEAFF
>TRBV10-3|-|TRBJ1-2|-
TGTGCCATCACCGCGGGGGACTCACATGGCTACACCTTC
CAITAGDSHGYTF
>TRBV19|few|TRBJ2-5|TRBD1
TGTGCCACCGGGACAGGGGCTTGGGAGACCCAGTACTTC
CATGTGAWETQYF
>TRBV9|-|TRBJ1-2|-
TGTGCCAGCAGCGTAGATGGACCCTATGGCTACACCTTC
CASSVDGPYGYTF
>TRBV6-5|-|TRBJ1-1|-
TGTGCCAGCAGGCCCCTGGGAGATGGTGAAGCTTTCTTT
CASRPLGDGEAFF
>TRBV7-3|many|TRBJ2-2|-
TGTGCCAGCAGCCGGACACCGTTGAACACCGGGGAGCTGTTTTTT
CASSRTPLNTGELFF
>TRBV6-5|many|TRBJ1-1|-
TGTGCCAGCAGTTATCGCAGGAACACTGAAGCTTTCTTT
CASSYRRNTEAFF
>TRBV25-1|-|TRBJ1-2|-
TGTGCCAGCACTCAGGGTGGCACACTTAACTATGGCTACACCTTC
CASTQGGTLNYGYTF
>TRBV4-3|few|TRBJ1-1|-
TGCGCCAGCAGCCAAGAAGCGGGGAGCACTGAAGCTTTCTTT
CASSQEAGSTEAFF
>TRBV27|few|TRBJ1-2|-
TGTGCCAGCAGTTCTCGACAGGCGGGATACTATGGCTACACCTTC
CASSSRQAGYYGYTF
>TRBV7-9|many|TRBJ1-6|TRBD1
TGTGCCAGCTCCCTGGACAGGAGCTATAATTCACCCCTCCACTTT
CASSLDRSYNSPLHF
>TRBV6-2/TRBV6-3|few|TRBJ2-5|-
TGTGCCAGCGTTCTCGGGGGCTTACAAGAGACCCAGTACTTC
CASVLGGLQETQYF
>TRBV7-3|few|TRBJ2-5|TRBD2
TGTGCCAGCAGCTTATTCGGGGGGGCAGAGACCCAGTACTTC
CASSLFGGAETQYF
>TRBV5-6|few|TRBJ2-5|-
TGTGCCAGCAGCTTGCGGCGGTCCGAGACCCAGTACTTC
CASSLRRSETQYF
>TRBV9|-|TRBJ2-3|-
TGTGCCAGCAGCGTAGCTATGACGGGGGTCACAGATACGCAGTATTTT
CASSVAMTGVTDTQYF
>TRBV25-1|-|TRBJ1-2|-
TGTGCCAGCAGTGAGCGGCGGAGCTCAGGCTACACCTTC
CASSERRSSGYTF
>TRBV6-4|few|TRBJ1-5|-
TGTGCCAGCAGTGACAGGGAAAGGGACAATCAGCCCCAGCATTTT
CASSDRERDNQPQHF
>TRBV5-6|few|TRBJ2-1|-
TGTGCCAGCAGCTCACCCCGACGCGAGCAGTTCTTC
CASSSPRREQFF
>TRBV5-1|many|TRBJ2-2|-
TGCGCCAGCAGCTTGCTCCAGGGGTCAATCACCGGGGAGCTGTTTTTT
CASSLLQGSITGELFF
>TRBV12-3/TRBV12-4|few|TRBJ1-4|-
TGTGCCAGCAGTTCCGACGGGGGCGAAAAACTGTTTTTT
CASSSDGGEKLFF
>TRBV5-1|-|TRBJ2-3|-
TGCGCCAGCAGCTTAAGAAGCACCGGGCCAGATACGCAGTATTTT
CASSLRSTGPDTQYF
>TRBV20-1|few|TRBJ2-2|TRBD1
TGCAGCGCACCGTCAGGGGGCGCCCCGGACACCGGGGAGCTGTTTTTT
CSAPSGGAPDTGELFF
>TRBV3-1|many|TRBJ1-1|-
TGTGCCAGCAGCCGGAGTGAGAGAGAAGGAGCTTTCTTT
CASSRSEREGAFF
>TRBV6-5|few|TRBJ2-2|TRBD1
TGTGCCAGCAGGACCGGGGGGACAGGGGGTTTGCTGTTTTTT
CASRTGGTGGLLFF
>TRBV24-1|few|TRBJ2-3|-
TGTGCCACCAGGCCCACCGGGACAAGCACAGATACGCAGTATTTT
CATRPTGTSTDTQYF
>TRBV29-1|few|TRBJ1-5|-
TGCAGCGGGGGGGAGGGTGGAAATCAGCCCCAGCATTTT
CSGGEGGNQPQHF
>TRBV3-1|few|TRBJ2-5|TRBD2
TGTGCCAGCAGCCAAGAGAGACTAGCGGGGAAAGAGACCCAGTACTTC
CASSQERLAGKETQYF
>TRBV7-3|few|TRBJ2-1|TRBD2
TGTGCCAGCAGCCAATCCGGACTAGCGGGGAATGAGCAGTTCTTC
CASSQSGLAGNEQFF
>TRBV7-3|few|TRBJ1-1|-
TGTGCCAGCAGCCCTCATGTGGGCACTGAAGCTTTCTTT
CASSPHVGTEAFF
>TRBV12-3/TRBV12-4|few|TRBJ1-3|-
TGTGCCAGCAGCCCCCGGGGTGGGGTCACTGGAAACACCATATATTTT
CASSPRGGVTGNTIYF
>TRBV29-1|-|TRBJ2-5|TRBD1
TGCAGCGTGGCCAGATCCGGGACAGGGGCCGAAGAGACCCAGTACTTC
CSVARSGTGAEETQYF
>TRBV18|-|TRBJ2-6|-
TGTGCCAGCTCACCGCCCGAGGCTGGGGCCAACGTCCTGACTTTC
CASSPPEAGANVLTF
>TRBV19|few|TRBJ2-6|TRBD1
TGTGCCAGTAGTGGACAGGGGGCTATGTATGGGGCCAACGTCCTGACTTTC
CASSGQGAMYGANVLTF
>TRBV6-6|-|TRBJ1-5|TRBD1
TGTGCCAGCACTCCAGGGACAGTTTATAGCAATCAGCCCCAGCATTTT
CASTPGTVYSNQPQHF
>TRBV10-3|-|TRBJ2-7|-
TGTGCCATCAGTGAGTCGAGGCAGGGTAAGAACGAGCAGTACTTC
CAISESRQGKNEQYF
>TRBV20-1|few|TRBJ2-1|TRBD2
TGCAGTGCTAGAGATCTCCCTAGCGGGGGGGCCCATGAGCAGTTCTTC
CSARDLPSGGAHEQFF
>TRBV7-7|-|TRBJ2-2|TRBD2
TGTGCTAGCAGCCCCCTGGCGGGGGGGAACGCCGGGGAGCTGTTTTTT
CASSPLAGGNAGELFF
>TRBV2|many|TRBJ2-5|-
TGTGCCAGTTCGGGGGAGAAGACCCAGTACTTC
CASSGEKTQYF
>TRBV20-1|-|TRBJ2-5|-
TGCAGTGCTAGAGAAGGACGGATACAAGAGACCCAGTACTTC
CSAREGRIQETQYF
>TRBV11-2|few|TRBJ2-5|TRBD2
TGTGCCAGCAGCTTAGACCGTAGTTGGGGGGGTGAGACCCAGTACTTC
CASSLDRSWGGETQYF
>TRBV18|few|TRBJ2-3|-
TGTGCCAGCTCACCTATCGGGGGAAAGTCAGATACGCAGTATTTT
CASSPIGGKSDTQYF
>TRBV5-1|many|TRBJ1-2|TRBD1
TGCGCCAGCAGCAGAGACAGGGTAGACTATGGCTACACCTTC
CASSRDRVDYGYTF
>TRBV5-1|many|TRBJ1-1|TRBD1
TGCGCCAGCAGTAAGCCGGGACAGGGGATGAACACTGAAGCTTTCTTT
CASSKPGQGMNTEAFF
>TRBV29-1|many|TRBJ2-7|-
TGCAGCGTTGGTGAGCTCGAGCAGTACTTC
CSVGELEQYF
>TRBV7-9|few|TRBJ1-3|TRBD1
TGTGCCAGCAGCGACGGAACAGGGGGGTCCTCCGGAAACACCATATATTTT
CASSDGTGGSSGNTIYF
>TRBV6-2/TRBV6-3|-|TRBJ2-3|TRBD2
TGTGCCAGCGGGATGGGACTAGCCTACACAGATACGCAGTATTTT
CASGMGLAYTDTQYF
>TRBV18|-|TRBJ2-1|-
TGTGCCAGCTCACCACCGGGGCTCCAAGAGGGCAATGAGCAGTTCTTC
CASSPPGLQEGNEQFF
>TRBV5-1|few|TRBJ2-5|-
TGCGCCAGCAGCTTGGCCAGATTTGGACAGCAAGAGACCCAGTACTTC
CASSLARFGQQETQYF
>TRBV7-8|-|TRBJ1-1|-
TGTGCCAGCAGCGAATACGGGAGGGAAGCTTTCTTT
CASSEYGREAFF
>TRBV25-1|many|TRBJ1-1|-
TGTGCCAGCAGTGAATACAGGGCCGGGACTGAAGCTTTCTTT
CASSEYRAGTEAFF
>TRBV28|few|TRBJ1-4|-
TGTGCCAGCAGTCTTGGACAGTTCCGTGAAAAACTGTTTTTT
CASSLGQFREKLFF
>TRBV6-2/TRBV6-3|-|TRBJ2-1|TRBD1
TGTGCCAGCAGAGGGACAGCCTCCTACAATGAGCAGTTCTTC
CASRGTASYNEQFF
>TRBV7-9|few|TRBJ2-4|-
TGTGCCAGCAGCTTAACAGGAAATGATATTCAGTACTTC
CASSLTGNDIQYF
>TRBV3-1|-|TRBJ2-1|-
TGTGCCAGCAGCCAAGCCCTGGCCAGGAATGAGCAGTTCTTC
CASSQALARNEQFF
>TRBV5-1|-|TRBJ2-2|TRBD1
TGCGCCAGCAGCCCGGGGACAGTAATAGCCACCGGGGAGCTGTTTTTT
CASSPGTVIATGELFF
>TRBV6-2/TRBV6-3|-|TRBJ2-6|TRBD2
TGTGCCAGCAGGGACCCCAGCGGGGGGCCCACTGGGGCCAACGTCCTGACTTTC
CASRDPSGGPTGANVLTF